The subject of this entry is one T cell receptor beta chain. This entry is derived from a study of T cells in severe cutaneous drug reactions. Libraries were made by iRepertoire multiplex PCR with TCR subtype-specific primers for bulk and single-cell sequencing. TCRdb reprocessed the multiplex PCR reads and reports one entry per CDR3 protein, with no DNA. There are roughly 9,000 distinct CDR3 sequences in the sample, with approximately 24% held by the top ten. The donors had carbamazepine-induced Stevens-Johnson syndrome or toxic epidermal necrolysis. The sequenced sample was cells from a skin blister. The TCR sequence derives from a human donor with a severe cutaneous adverse drug reaction.

This chain's CDR3 is CASSRYNEQFF. V usage is TRBV28 and J usage is TRBJ2-1. Germline-derived CDR1 and CDR2 are MDHEN and SYDVKM. The CDR3 extends over 11 amino acids. Drawing the rest from reference TRBV28 and TRBJ2-1, the complete variable domain is DVKVTQSSRYLVKRTGEKVFLECVQDMDHENMFWYRQDPGLGLRLIYFSYDVKMKEKGDIPEGYSVSREKKERFSLILESASTNQTSMYLCASSRYNEQFFGPGTRLTVL.